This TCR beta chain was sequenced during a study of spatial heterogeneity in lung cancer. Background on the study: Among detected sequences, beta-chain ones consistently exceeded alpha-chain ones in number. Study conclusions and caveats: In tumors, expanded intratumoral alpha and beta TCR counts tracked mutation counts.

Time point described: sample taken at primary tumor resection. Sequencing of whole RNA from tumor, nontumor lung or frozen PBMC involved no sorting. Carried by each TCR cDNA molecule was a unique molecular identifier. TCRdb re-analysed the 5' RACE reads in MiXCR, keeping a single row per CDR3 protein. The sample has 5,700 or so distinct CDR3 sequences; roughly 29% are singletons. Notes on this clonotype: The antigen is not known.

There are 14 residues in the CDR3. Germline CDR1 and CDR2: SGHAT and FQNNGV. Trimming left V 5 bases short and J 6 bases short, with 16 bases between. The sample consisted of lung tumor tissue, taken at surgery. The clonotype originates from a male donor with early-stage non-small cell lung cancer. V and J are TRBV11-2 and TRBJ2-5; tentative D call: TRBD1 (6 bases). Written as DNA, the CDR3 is TGTGCCAGCAGCGGCATAGTGGGGGCGAAGACCCAGTACTTC. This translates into CASSGIVGAKTQYF.